This TCR beta chain was captured in a study of blood T cell repertoires in COVID-19. Study-wide context: Italy, Spain and the United States were the sources of the convalescent and acute COVID-19 samples.

Produced via immunoSEQ multiplex PCR; TCRdb's table is partial and in-frame only. The sample lists a few hundred thousand clones, 85% to 90% occurring once. The CDR3 consists of 15 residues. V was shortened by 11 bases and J by 4 bases, with 22 bases between the two germline ends. CDR1 and CDR2 (germline): MNHEY, SVGAGI. Sequencing input: peripheral blood. The sequence was collected from a woman aged 40 to 50 who had recovered from COVID-19. The chain combines TRBV6-5 with TRBJ2-3; D may be TRBD1 (5 bases). The CDR3 reads CAHLTGGVVPDTQYF. The CDR3 region has the DNA TGTGCCCACCTAACAGGTGGCGTAGTCCCAGATACGCAGTATTTT.